This T cell receptor beta chain is drawn from a study of cytomegalovirus exposure and HLA in healthy donors. Overall study findings and caveats: Researchers reported in a later analysis that a missense DCLRE1C variant was tied to TCR beta V- and J-gene trimming.

As for the donors, each was a healthy bone marrow donor. This clone came up once. Its antigen remains unidentified. A multiplex PCR was run with 60 Vbeta primers and 13 Jbeta primers. The protocol was immunoSEQ multiplex PCR, while the TCRdb copy is restricted to in-frame clones and leaves out a portion. Here the sample spans 150,000 to 200,000 clones, roughly 87% being singletons. Trimming cost V 1 base and J 0 bases, with 6 bases left between them. CDR1 and CDR2 (germline): SQVTM, ANQGSEA. This CDR3 contains 13 residues. This sequence was found in a man aged 50-60 years in good health and CMV-seronegative. Sequenced input: PBMCs. This chain uses TRBV29-1 with TRBJ2-5, with D possibly being TRBD2 (5 bases). The CDR3: CSVEGLHQETQYF. CDR3 DNA: TGCAGCGTTGAAGGACTACACCAAGAGACCCAGTACTTC.